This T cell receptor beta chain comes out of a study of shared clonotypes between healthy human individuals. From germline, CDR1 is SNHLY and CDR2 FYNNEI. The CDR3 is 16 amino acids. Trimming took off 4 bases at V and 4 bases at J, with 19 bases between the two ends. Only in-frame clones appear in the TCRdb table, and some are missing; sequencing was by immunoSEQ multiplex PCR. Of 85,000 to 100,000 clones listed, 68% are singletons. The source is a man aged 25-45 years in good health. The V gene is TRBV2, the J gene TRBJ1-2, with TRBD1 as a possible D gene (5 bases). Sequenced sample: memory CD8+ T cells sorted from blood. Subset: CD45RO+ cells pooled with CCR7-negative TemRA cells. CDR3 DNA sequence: TGTGCCAGCAGTGGGGACTCGACCCTCCCCCGCTATGGCTACACCTTC. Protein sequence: CASSGDSTLPRYGYTF.